The rows below give T cell receptor beta chains drawn from one sample of a study of CD8 T cells in ankylosing spondylitis. TCRdb redid the calling of the 5' RACE reads with MiXCR, one entry per CDR3 protein. The repertoire holds about 480,000 distinct CDR3 sequences, with 15% to 20% as singletons. Sequenced input: blood, either unsorted or a sorted T cell fraction (not recorded which). The receptors shown here come from a male donor with ankylosing spondylitis. The CDR3 runs from the conserved cysteine through the conserved F or W. The D gene is left open where the match is weak. Part of the rows lack a size; the others show once, few, many or a class for expanded clones.

TRBJ2-7,13,.,.,TRBV19,CAPTRGSPYEQYF,TGTGCCCCGACCAGGGGCAGCCCCTACGAGCAGTACTTC
TRBJ1-1,13,.,.,TRBV7-8,CASSPRALAEAFF,TGTGCCAGCAGCCCCCGGGCTCTAGCTGAAGCTTTCTTT
TRBJ2-7,13,.,many,TRBV3-1,CASSRHPSYEQYF,TGTGCCAGCAGCCGGCATCCATCCTACGAGCAGTACTTC
TRBJ1-1,15,TRBD1,.,TRBV20-1,CSAPRTGQLNTEAFF,TGCAGTGCTCCGAGGACAGGGCAACTGAACACTGAAGCTTTCTTT
TRBJ2-3,14,TRBD2,.,TRBV20-1,CSELAGGQKDTQYF,TGCAGCGAACTAGCGGGGGGCCAGAAAGATACGCAGTATTTT
TRBJ1-2,13,TRBD1,few,TRBV20-1,CSVDRGHFYGYTF,TGCAGTGTCGACAGGGGCCACTTCTATGGCTACACCTTC
TRBJ2-6,18,TRBD2,.,TRBV3-1,CASSQEGGSKSGANVLTF,TGTGCCAGCAGCCAAGAGGGCGGGAGTAAGTCAGGGGCCAACGTCCTGACTTTC
TRBJ2-3,14,.,.,TRBV27,CASSPRPSADTQYF,TGTGCCAGCAGCCCCAGGCCCAGCGCAGATACGCAGTATTTT
TRBJ1-6,16,.,few,TRBV27,CASSYGASSYNSPLHF,TGTGCCAGCAGTTATGGGGCGAGCTCCTATAATTCACCCCTCCACTTT
TRBJ2-7,13,.,few,TRBV25-1,CATRRGSSYEQYF,TGTGCCACCCGCCGAGGATCCTCCTACGAGCAGTACTTC
TRBJ2-1,15,TRBD2,.,TRBV20-1,CSAPRLEREYNEQFF,TGCAGTGCCCCAAGGTTGGAGCGGGAGTACAATGAGCAGTTCTTC
TRBJ1-4,17,TRBD1,few,TRBV20-1,CSAKWTGGSRTNEKLFF,TGCAGTGCCAAATGGACAGGGGGTTCAAGAACTAATGAAAAACTGTTTTTT
TRBJ2-1,15,TRBD2,many,TRBV9,CASSVRVAGDNEQFF,TGTGCCAGCAGCGTAAGGGTAGCGGGGGACAATGAGCAGTTCTTC